The 24 T cell receptor beta chains below all came from one sample that was sequenced in a study of blood T cell repertoires in COVID-19. Generated by immunoSEQ multiplex PCR, the TCRdb table keeps only in-frame clones and is missing some. Of some 120,000 clones listed, 65% to 85% are singletons. Material for sequencing was peripheral blood. The receptors originated from an elderly man with active or convalescent COVID-19.

The CDR3 region is CAWNRGDNNEQFF. CDR3 nucleotide sequence: TGTGCCTGGAACAGGGGGGATAACAATGAGCAGTTCTTC. V gene TRBV30 combines with J gene TRBJ2-1; 8 bases map to TRBD1. CDR1 is GTSNPN, CDR2 SVGIG, per germline (reference sequence). V trimming: 4 bases; J trimming: 5 bases; junction bases outside the gene matches: 4. The CDR3 totals 13 residues.

The rearrangement joins TRBV27 to TRBJ1-1; D gene unclear. This CDR3 has 17 amino acids. CDR1 is MNHEY, CDR2 SMNVEV, per germline (reference sequence). V lost 2 bases and J 1 base, leaving 17 bases between the germline ends. The CDR3: CASSLTRRQVGNTEAFF. The DNA for the CDR3 is TGTGCCAGCAGTTTAACTAGGAGGCAGGTGGGGAACACTGAAGCTTTCTTT.

This rearrangement joins TRBV3-1 (or the pseudogene TRBV3-2) to TRBJ1-3; D call uncertain. Germline V lookup: CDR1 LGHDT, CDR2 YNNKEL (reference sequence). The CDR3 is 15 amino acids. Deletions cut 1 base from V and 0 bases from J, with 7 bases between. The CDR3 nucleotides are TGTGCCAGCAGCCAAGCGTTCAGCTCTGGAAACACCATATATTTT. Amino acids: CASSQAFSSGNTIYF.

The CDR3 sequence: CASSQARENYEQYF. As DNA, the CDR3 is TGTGCCAGCAGCCAAGCCAGGGAAAACTACGAGCAGTACTTC. This chain connects TRBV7-2 to TRBJ2-7; D is perhaps TRBD1 (5 bases). This CDR3 is 14 amino acids long. The ends were cut back, 5 bases at V and 3 bases at J, with 14 bases in the middle. CDR1 and CDR2 from the germline V gene are SGHTA and FQGNSA.

The genes are TRBV18 and TRBJ2-7, with D uncertain. V was pared by 0 bases and J by 6 bases, with 9 bases between. The CDR3 totals 13 residues. Germline V lookup: CDR1 KGHSH, CDR2 LQKENI. This CDR3 reads CASSPPIGSEQYF. In DNA form, the CDR3 reads TGTGCCAGCTCACCACCAATCGGTTCCGAGCAGTACTTC.

The gene calls are TRBV4-2 and TRBJ1-2, with D uncertain. The CDR3 runs 14 residues. V shed 3 bases and J shed 7 bases, with 15 bases lying between them. Germline V gene data show CDR1 as LGHNA and CDR2 as YNFKEQ. Here the CDR3 reads CASSQQREVGGYTF. The CDR3 DNA sequence: TGTGCCAGCAGCCAGCAAAGGGAGGTGGGTGGCTACACCTTC.

The rearrangement joins TRBV3-1 (or the pseudogene TRBV3-2) to TRBJ1-4; tentative D call: TRBD1 (5 bases). V lost 4 bases, J lost 0 bases, and 6 bases lay in between. The CDR3 has 14 residues. Germline CDR1 LGHDT, CDR2 YNNKEL (reference sequence). This CDR3 reads CASSLRATNEKLFF. CDR3 bases: TGTGCCAGCAGCCTCAGGGCAACTAATGAAAAACTGTTTTTT.

The chain links TRBV10-1 to TRBJ2-7; the match to TRBD1 covers 8 bases. CDR3 size: 17 residues. Germline loops: CDR1 WNHNN, CDR2 SYGVQD (reference sequence). Losses at the gene ends were 6 bases for V and 3 bases for J; bases not matched to a gene: 16. For the CDR3, the DNA is TGCGCCAGCAGCACTTCTCTCCGGGACAGGATATACTACGAGCAGTACTTC. This encodes CASSTSLRDRIYYEQYF.

This sequence joins TRBV7-8 and TRBJ1-3; TRBD1 matches at 9 bases. V lost 5 bases to trimming and J lost 2 bases; unmatched junction nucleotides: 7. CDR3 length: 16 residues. Germline V gene sequence: CDR1 SGHVS, CDR2 FQNEAQ. The CDR3 loop is CASSIRDRVAGNTIYF. The CDR3 nucleotides are TGTGCCAGCAGCATCCGGGACAGGGTCGCTGGAAACACCATATATTTT.

The V call is TRBV19, the J call TRBJ1-2; TRBD1 matches at 8 bases. The CDR3 contains 15 residues. V was clipped by 1 base and J by 3 bases; unmatched bases: 4. Germline CDR1 reads LNHDA; CDR2 reads SQIVND (reference sequence). The chain's CDR3 is CASSIGPGGYYGYTF. In nucleotides, the CDR3 is TGTGCCAGTAGTATAGGTCCAGGGGGCTACTATGGCTACACCTTC. Full variable domain (remainder filled in from reference TRBV19 and TRBJ1-2): DGGITQSPKYLFRKEGQNVTLSCEQNLNHDAMYWYRQDPGQGLRLIYYSQIVNDFQKGDIAEGYSVSREKKESFPLTVTSAQKNPTAFYLCASSIGPGGYYGYTFGSGTRLTVV.

The chain employs TRBV12-3 or TRBV12-4 and TRBJ2-3; D gene unclear. The CDR3 loop spans 13 amino acids. V was trimmed by 3 bases and J by 4 bases, leaving 8 bases between them. The CDR3 coding sequence is TGTGCCAGCAGTTTCCAGACTGCAGATACGCAGTATTTT. This encodes CASSFQTADTQYF.

The rearrangement links TRBV11-2 to TRBJ2-5; TRBD1 might be the D (7 bases). V lost 5 bases to trimming and J lost 1 base, with 11 bases between them. Per germline, CDR1 SGHAT and CDR2 FQNNGV. The CDR3 spans 14 residues. The CDR3 nucleotides are TGTGCCAGCAGCCCGCGGGACAGCCAAGAGACCCAGTACTTC. Residues: CASSPRDSQETQYF.

The table lists this clone with a count of one. The CDR3 region is CSVGQGISYGYTF. CDR3 bases: TGCAGCGTGGGACAGGGGATATCCTATGGCTACACCTTC. The chain combines TRBV29-1 with TRBJ1-2, with 10 bases aligning to TRBD1. The CDR3 covers 13 residues. J gave up 4 bases and V 6 bases, and 5 bases lay outside the gene matches. Germline V gene lookup returns CDR1 SQVTM and CDR2 ANQGSEA.

The chain recombines TRBV27 with TRBJ2-2; TRBD2 matches 7 bases. This CDR3 is built from 14 residues. CDR1 is MNHEY and CDR2 is SMNVEV in the germline V gene (reference sequence). Trimming took 6 bases from V and 8 from J; bases not matched to a gene: 9. CDR3 nucleotide sequence: TGTGCCAGCAGCACCGGGACTACAGGAGGGGAGCTGTTTTTT. The encoded protein is CASSTGTTGGELFF.

This clone was seen only once. DNA of the CDR3: TGTGCCAGCAGTTTGAACAGGGGAGAGGGTCAGCCCCAGCATTTT. Translating gives CASSLNRGEGQPQHF. The V and J genes are TRBV27 and TRBJ1-5; TRBD1 matches 7 bases. Germline V lookup: CDR1 MNHEY, CDR2 SMNVEV (reference sequence). CDR3 length equals 15 residues. V trimming: 3 bases; J trimming: 6 bases; junction bases outside the gene matches: 8.

This chain uses TRBV7-2 with TRBJ1-1, with D perhaps matching TRBD1 (6 bases). The CDR3 loop spans 14 amino acids. V lost 3 bases and J lost 1, with 9 bases in between. Germline V gives CDR1 SGHTA, CDR2 FQGNSA. The CDR3 here is CASSLWTANTEAFF. As DNA, the CDR3 is TGTGCCAGCAGCTTGTGGACAGCGAACACTGAAGCTTTCTTT.

The V call is TRBV4-3, the J call TRBJ2-2; 7 positions agree with TRBD2. The CDR3 runs to 19 residues. J lost 2 bases, V lost 0 bases, and 12 bases had no gene match. CDR1 LGHNA and CDR2 YSLEER come from the germline V gene. CDR3 loop: CASSQDHSRAGLNTGELFF. The CDR3, as DNA: TGCGCCAGCAGCCAAGATCACTCCCGAGCGGGACTAAACACCGGGGAGCTGTTTTTT.

The V and J genes are TRBV4-1 and TRBJ1-1; the match to TRBD1 covers 9 bases. The V gene end was trimmed by 1 base and the J gene end by 6 bases; junction bases not matched to a gene: 6. Germline CDR1 is MGHRA and CDR2 is YSYEKL. The CDR3 is 15 amino acids. The CDR3 region is CASSQVGQGAAEAFF. The CDR3 DNA sequence: TGCGCCAGCAGCCAAGTGGGACAGGGAGCAGCTGAAGCTTTCTTT.

The chain has TRBV6-1 and TRBJ1-2; D not resolved. The V end was cut by 3 bases, the J end by 4 bases, with 9 bases between. In germline, CDR1 is MNHNS, CDR2 SASEGT. This CDR3 region has 13 residues. In DNA, the CDR3 is TGTGCCAGCAGTGATTCGATTAGCTATGGCTACACCTTC. It yields the protein CASSDSISYGYTF.

The V gene is TRBV2, the J gene TRBJ2-5; 8 bases fit TRBD2. The V segment lost 8 bases and the J segment 5 bases; nucleotides outside the gene matches: 7. Germline values: CDR1 SNHLY, CDR2 FYNNEI. There are 13 residues in the CDR3. CDR3 sequence: CASPAGDGETQYF. The CDR3 bases are TGTGCCAGCCCAGCGGGGGATGGCGAGACCCAGTACTTC. Combining the CDR3 with reference TRBV2 and TRBJ2-5 gives the whole variable domain EPEVTQTPSHQVTQMGQEVILRCVPISNHLYFYWYRQILGQKVEFLVSFYNNEISEKSEIFDDQFSVERPDGSNFTLKIRSTKLEDSAMYFCASPAGDGETQYFGPGTRLLVL.

This rearrangement joins TRBV5-8 to TRBJ1-5, with 7 bases aligning to TRBD1. With 4 bases clipped from V and 5 bases from J, the junction kept 12 bases outside the gene matches. The CDR3 contains 16 residues. Germline V CDR1 and CDR2: SGHTS, YDEGEE. The CDR3 here is CASSPRTGPLDQPQHF. The CDR3 nucleotides are TGTGCCAGCAGCCCCCGGACAGGCCCGTTGGATCAGCCCCAGCATTTT.

This clone has a handful of counts. The rearrangement uses TRBV5-3 and TRBJ2-7; 9 nucleotides line up with TRBD1. TRBV5-3 is treated as an ORF (open reading frame) with a function not yet certain. With V trimmed by 4 bases and J by 6 bases, 5 bases remained unmatched. The CDR3 length is 13 residues. CDR3: CARSLRTGVEQYF. The CDR3, as DNA: TGTGCCAGAAGCCTCCGGACAGGGGTCGAGCAGTACTTC.

This rearrangement joins TRBV4-2 to TRBJ1-5, with D unclear. Germline V CDR1 and CDR2: LGHNA, YNFKEQ. CDR3 size: 13 residues. V was trimmed by 1 base and J by 4 bases, leaving 5 bases between them. The CDR3 protein is CASSQGSNQPQHF. The CDR3 DNA reads TGTGCCAGCAGCCAAGGTTCGAATCAGCCCCAGCATTTT.

The J gene is TRBJ1-4, the V gene TRBV4-1; possible D gene TRBD1, 6 bases. Germline values: CDR1 MGHRA, CDR2 YSYEKL. There are 17 residues in the CDR3. The V end lost 5 bases, the J end lost 2 bases, and 18 bases lay between the germline ends. The CDR3 spells CASSAPGQGKTNEKLFF. The CDR3 bases are TGCGCCAGCAGCGCTCCTGGGCAGGGGAAGACTAATGAAAAACTGTTTTTT.